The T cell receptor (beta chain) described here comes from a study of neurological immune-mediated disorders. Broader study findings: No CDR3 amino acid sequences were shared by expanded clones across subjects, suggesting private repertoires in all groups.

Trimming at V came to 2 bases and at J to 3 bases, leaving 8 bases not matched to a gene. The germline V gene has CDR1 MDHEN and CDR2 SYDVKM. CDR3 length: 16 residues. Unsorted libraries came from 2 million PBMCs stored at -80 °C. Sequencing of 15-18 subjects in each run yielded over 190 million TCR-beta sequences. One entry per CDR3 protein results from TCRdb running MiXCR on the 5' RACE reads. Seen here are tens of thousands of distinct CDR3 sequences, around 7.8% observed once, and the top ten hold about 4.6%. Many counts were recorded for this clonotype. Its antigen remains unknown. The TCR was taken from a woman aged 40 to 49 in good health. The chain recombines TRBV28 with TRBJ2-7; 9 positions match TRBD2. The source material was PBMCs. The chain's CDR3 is CASSLGGGEAYYEQYF. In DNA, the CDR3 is TGTGCCAGCAGTTTAGGCGGGGGGGAGGCTTACTACGAGCAGTACTTC.